Presented here are 21 T cell receptor beta chains from one specimen sequenced in a study of cytomegalovirus exposure and HLA in healthy donors (dated by TCRdb to about 2017). Preparation of the library involved the immunoSEQ multiplex PCR assay. For the multiplex PCR, a mixture combining 60 forward primers for TCR Vbeta segments and 13 reverse primers for TCR Jbeta segments was used. TCRdb limited this immuneACCESS table to in-frame rearrangements with V and J called. A share of clones is missing; checked studies link under half to unresolved V genes, and the rest is unexplained. This sample's table contains 150,000 or so clones. The ten top clones hold roughly 1.3% of the sample. The specimen sequenced was PBMCs. Receptor source: a woman aged 55-70 years in good health and CMV-seronegative.

V and J are TRBV7-8 and TRBJ2-5; D gene ambiguous. Germline V CDR1 and CDR2: SGHVS, FQNEAQ. The length of the CDR3 is 11 residues. Trimming stripped 4 bases from V and 3 bases from J, with 3 bases between. In DNA, the CDR3 is TGTGCCAGCAGCTCAGAAGAGACCCAGTACTTC. Translation gives CASSSEETQYF.

V gene TRBV18 combines with J gene TRBJ1-1, with TRBD1 as a possible D gene (6 bases). V was clipped by 3 bases and J by 4 bases, with 12 bases between them. The CDR3 runs to 14 residues. Germline CDR1 reads KGHSH; CDR2 reads LQKENI. The CDR3: CASSPTQGRTEAFF. In DNA, the CDR3 is TGTGCCAGCTCACCGACACAGGGTCGCACTGAAGCTTTCTTT.

The chain joins TRBV4-2 to TRBJ1-3; D gene ambiguous. The CDR3 sequence is 15 residues long. Trimming left V 6 bases short and J 0 bases short, with 12 bases between. Germline CDR1 LGHNA, CDR2 YNFKEQ. The CDR3 DNA is TGTGCCAGCAGAGTGGAACAGAGCTCTGGAAACACCATATATTTT. Translated: CASRVEQSSGNTIYF.

This CDR3 is CASSTGPEQFF. The CDR3 region has the DNA TGTGCCAGCAGCACCGGTCCTGAGCAGTTCTTC. The genes are TRBV7-3 and TRBJ2-1; D remains unclear. Germline CDR1 SGHTA, CDR2 FQGTGA. This CDR3 has 11 residues. V shed 5 bases and J shed 9 bases, with 8 bases lying between them.

The chain links TRBV10-3 to TRBJ2-7; possible D gene TRBD2, 6 bases. Trimming took 7 bases from V and 2 from J, leaving 12 bases between them. The CDR3 totals 13 residues. Germline V gene lookup returns CDR1 ENHRY and CDR2 SYGVKD. The CDR3: CAIKDYGAYEQYF. As DNA, the CDR3 is TGTGCCATCAAGGACTATGGTGCCTACGAGCAGTACTTC.

The rearrangement uses TRBV9 and TRBJ1-1, with TRBD1 as a possible D gene (6 bases). This CDR3 has 15 residues. The V and J ends lost 3 bases and 4 bases respectively, with 16 bases between them. In germline, CDR1 is SGDLS, CDR2 YYNGEE. The CDR3 loop reads CASSGQGKGVTEAFF. DNA of the CDR3: TGTGCCAGCAGCGGGCAGGGGAAAGGGGTCACTGAAGCTTTCTTT.

The CDR3, as DNA: TGTGCCAGCACAGCGGGTTTGACCTACGAGCAGTACTTC. This gives the protein CASTAGLTYEQYF. The V call is TRBV6-6, the J call TRBJ2-7, with a tentative D call TRBD2 (6 bases). The CDR3 contains 13 residues. From germline, CDR1 is MNHNY and CDR2 SVGAGI (reference sequence). The V gene lost 7 bases and the J gene lost 2 bases, with 12 bases spanning the gap.

The rearrangement joins TRBV18 to TRBJ2-1, with D maybe TRBD2 (5 bases). The CDR3 runs 13 residues. Germline-derived CDR1 and CDR2 are KGHSH and LQKENI. V dropped 3 bases and J dropped 7 bases, with 10 bases sitting between them. The CDR3 protein is CASSPTLANEQFF. In nucleotides, the CDR3 is TGTGCCAGCTCACCGACTCTAGCAAATGAGCAGTTCTTC.

The chain employs TRBV15 and TRBJ1-4, with 10 positions matching TRBD1. The V segment lost 3 bases and the J segment 5 bases; nucleotides outside the gene matches: 3. The CDR3 contains 15 residues. The germline V gene has CDR1 LNHNV and CDR2 YYDKDF (reference sequence). DNA of the CDR3: TGTGCCACCAGCAGGTCGACAGGGGGCAATGAAAAACTGTTTTTT. It encodes CATSRSTGGNEKLFF.

The chain uses TRBV2 and TRBJ2-7; the match to TRBD1 covers 10 bases. CDR1 is SNHLY, CDR2 FYNNEI, per germline. The CDR3 has 14 residues. The V gene end was trimmed by 4 bases and the J gene end by 0 bases; junction bases not matched to a gene: 0. CDR3 nucleotide sequence: TGTGCCAGCAGTGGGACAGGGGGCTCCTACGAGCAGTACTTC. Its translation is CASSGTGGSYEQYF. Full variable domain (rest looked up from reference TRBV2 and TRBJ2-7): EPEVTQTPSHQVTQMGQEVILRCVPISNHLYFYWYRQILGQKVEFLVSFYNNEISEKSEIFDDQFSVERPDGSNFTLKIRSTKLEDSAMYFCASSGTGGSYEQYFGPGTRLTVT.

The J gene is TRBJ1-1, the V gene TRBV6-6, with D possibly TRBD1 on 6 matching bases. From germline, CDR1 is MNHNY and CDR2 SVGAGI (reference sequence). Between the trimmed V and J ends, which lost 4 bases and 4 bases, there was a span of 16 bases. This CDR3 is built from 15 residues. CDR3 bases: TGTGCCAGCAGTTTCCCCCAGGGGATGAGCACTGAAGCTTTCTTT. This translates into CASSFPQGMSTEAFF.

This chain uses TRBV7-2 with TRBJ1-5; D not resolved. Per germline, CDR1 SGHTA and CDR2 FQGNSA. The CDR3 loop spans 13 amino acids. V was clipped by 3 bases and J by 1 base, with 4 bases between them. The DNA of the CDR3 is TGTGCCAGCAGCTTCGAGAGCAATCAGCCCCAGCATTTT. Translation gives CASSFESNQPQHF.

V is TRBV5-6 and J is TRBJ1-4, with a tentative D call TRBD1 (6 bases). This CDR3 is built from 13 residues. CDR1 SGHDT and CDR2 YYEEEE come from the germline V gene. Trimming removed 2 bases from V and 10 bases from J, with 12 bases in between. As DNA, the CDR3 is TGTGCCAGCAGCTTACAGGGTGGGACAAAACTGTTTTTT. Amino acid sequence: CASSLQGGTKLFF. The full variable domain, with the rest looked up from reference TRBV5-6 and TRBJ1-4, is DAGVTQSPTHLIKTRGQQVTLRCSPKSGHDTVSWYQQALGQGPQFIFQYYEEEERQRGNFPDRFSGHQFPNYSSELNVNALLLGDSALYLCASSLQGGTKLFFGSGTQLSVL.

This chain joins TRBV7-3 and TRBJ1-1, with 7 bases fitting TRBD1. Germline trimming cut 4 bases from V and 4 bases from J; bases unmatched to any gene: 9. Looked up from germline, CDR1 is SGHTA and CDR2 is FQGTGA. This CDR3 comprises 15 residues. The CDR3 nucleotides are TGTGCCAGCAGCTCCAAGGGGGCGGGGAGCACTGAAGCTTTCTTT. Translation: CASSSKGAGSTEAFF.

This chain connects TRBV28 to TRBJ2-7; perhaps TRBD2 as D (7 bases). CDR1 and CDR2 (germline): MDHEN, SYDVKM. The CDR3 spans 15 residues. V dropped 4 bases and J dropped 3 bases, with 16 bases sitting between them. CDR3 nucleotide sequence: TGTGCCAGCAGTTATGGGGGGGGAGGGGGCTACGAGCAGTACTTC. Translation: CASSYGGGGGYEQYF.

The chain combines TRBV7-9 with TRBJ2-1, with TRBD1 matching 7 bases. Germline assignment: CDR1 SEHNR and CDR2 FQNEAQ (reference sequence). This CDR3 has 16 amino acids. Trimming removed 2 bases from V and 0 bases from J; junction bases left unmatched: 4. CDR3 DNA: TGTGCCAGCAGCTTACGGACAGGAAGCTCCTACAATGAGCAGTTCTTC. Amino acid sequence: CASSLRTGSSYNEQFF.

V usage is TRBV6-5 and J usage is TRBJ1-1; TRBD1 agrees at 7 bases. The ends lost 2 bases at V and 5 bases at J; junction bases unmatched: 5. The CDR3 has 14 residues. Germline lookup yields CDR1 MNHEY and CDR2 SVGAGI. CDR3 sequence (DNA): TGTGCCAGCAGTTACGACAGGGCGACTACTGAAGCTTTCTTT. It encodes CASSYDRATTEAFF.

This chain connects TRBV6-1 to TRBJ1-2, with 7 positions matching TRBD1. This CDR3 has 15 amino acids. Looked up from germline, CDR1 is MNHNS and CDR2 is SASEGT. V lost 7 bases to trimming and J lost 4 bases; unmatched junction nucleotides: 12. This CDR3 reads CASKLSTGHAYGYTF. In DNA form, the CDR3 reads TGTGCCAGCAAGCTATCGACAGGGCATGCCTATGGCTACACCTTC.

The chain carries TRBV5-1 and TRBJ2-1, with TRBD2 identical over 14 bases. This CDR3 has 15 amino acids. The germline V gene has CDR1 SGHRS and CDR2 YFSETQ. Trimming took 4 bases from V and 8 from J; bases not matched to a gene: 5. The CDR3 nucleotides read TGCGCCAGCAGCACGGGACTAGCGGGAGTGGATGAGCAGTTCTTC. Protein product: CASSTGLAGVDEQFF.

The J gene is TRBJ2-2, the V gene TRBV12-5; 10 nucleotides match TRBD1. Germline assignment: CDR1 LGHNT and CDR2 FRNRAP. Trimming took 1 base from V and 4 from J; bases not matched to a gene: 21. The CDR3 runs to 22 residues. The DNA of the CDR3 is TGTGCTAGTGGTTTGGCCCAATCGAAAACCGGGACAGGGGCCACCCCCACCGGGGAGCTGTTTTTT. It encodes CASGLAQSKTGTGATPTGELFF.

The chain uses TRBV12-5 and TRBJ2-5; a possible D gene is TRBD1 (6 bases). CDR1 and CDR2 (germline): LGHNT, FRNRAP. The CDR3 totals 11 residues. Trimming removed 4 bases at V and 14 bases at J, with 14 bases between. CDR3 nucleotides: TGTGCTAGTGGTTCCCTCGGGACACCTTACTTC. It encodes CASGSLGTPYF.